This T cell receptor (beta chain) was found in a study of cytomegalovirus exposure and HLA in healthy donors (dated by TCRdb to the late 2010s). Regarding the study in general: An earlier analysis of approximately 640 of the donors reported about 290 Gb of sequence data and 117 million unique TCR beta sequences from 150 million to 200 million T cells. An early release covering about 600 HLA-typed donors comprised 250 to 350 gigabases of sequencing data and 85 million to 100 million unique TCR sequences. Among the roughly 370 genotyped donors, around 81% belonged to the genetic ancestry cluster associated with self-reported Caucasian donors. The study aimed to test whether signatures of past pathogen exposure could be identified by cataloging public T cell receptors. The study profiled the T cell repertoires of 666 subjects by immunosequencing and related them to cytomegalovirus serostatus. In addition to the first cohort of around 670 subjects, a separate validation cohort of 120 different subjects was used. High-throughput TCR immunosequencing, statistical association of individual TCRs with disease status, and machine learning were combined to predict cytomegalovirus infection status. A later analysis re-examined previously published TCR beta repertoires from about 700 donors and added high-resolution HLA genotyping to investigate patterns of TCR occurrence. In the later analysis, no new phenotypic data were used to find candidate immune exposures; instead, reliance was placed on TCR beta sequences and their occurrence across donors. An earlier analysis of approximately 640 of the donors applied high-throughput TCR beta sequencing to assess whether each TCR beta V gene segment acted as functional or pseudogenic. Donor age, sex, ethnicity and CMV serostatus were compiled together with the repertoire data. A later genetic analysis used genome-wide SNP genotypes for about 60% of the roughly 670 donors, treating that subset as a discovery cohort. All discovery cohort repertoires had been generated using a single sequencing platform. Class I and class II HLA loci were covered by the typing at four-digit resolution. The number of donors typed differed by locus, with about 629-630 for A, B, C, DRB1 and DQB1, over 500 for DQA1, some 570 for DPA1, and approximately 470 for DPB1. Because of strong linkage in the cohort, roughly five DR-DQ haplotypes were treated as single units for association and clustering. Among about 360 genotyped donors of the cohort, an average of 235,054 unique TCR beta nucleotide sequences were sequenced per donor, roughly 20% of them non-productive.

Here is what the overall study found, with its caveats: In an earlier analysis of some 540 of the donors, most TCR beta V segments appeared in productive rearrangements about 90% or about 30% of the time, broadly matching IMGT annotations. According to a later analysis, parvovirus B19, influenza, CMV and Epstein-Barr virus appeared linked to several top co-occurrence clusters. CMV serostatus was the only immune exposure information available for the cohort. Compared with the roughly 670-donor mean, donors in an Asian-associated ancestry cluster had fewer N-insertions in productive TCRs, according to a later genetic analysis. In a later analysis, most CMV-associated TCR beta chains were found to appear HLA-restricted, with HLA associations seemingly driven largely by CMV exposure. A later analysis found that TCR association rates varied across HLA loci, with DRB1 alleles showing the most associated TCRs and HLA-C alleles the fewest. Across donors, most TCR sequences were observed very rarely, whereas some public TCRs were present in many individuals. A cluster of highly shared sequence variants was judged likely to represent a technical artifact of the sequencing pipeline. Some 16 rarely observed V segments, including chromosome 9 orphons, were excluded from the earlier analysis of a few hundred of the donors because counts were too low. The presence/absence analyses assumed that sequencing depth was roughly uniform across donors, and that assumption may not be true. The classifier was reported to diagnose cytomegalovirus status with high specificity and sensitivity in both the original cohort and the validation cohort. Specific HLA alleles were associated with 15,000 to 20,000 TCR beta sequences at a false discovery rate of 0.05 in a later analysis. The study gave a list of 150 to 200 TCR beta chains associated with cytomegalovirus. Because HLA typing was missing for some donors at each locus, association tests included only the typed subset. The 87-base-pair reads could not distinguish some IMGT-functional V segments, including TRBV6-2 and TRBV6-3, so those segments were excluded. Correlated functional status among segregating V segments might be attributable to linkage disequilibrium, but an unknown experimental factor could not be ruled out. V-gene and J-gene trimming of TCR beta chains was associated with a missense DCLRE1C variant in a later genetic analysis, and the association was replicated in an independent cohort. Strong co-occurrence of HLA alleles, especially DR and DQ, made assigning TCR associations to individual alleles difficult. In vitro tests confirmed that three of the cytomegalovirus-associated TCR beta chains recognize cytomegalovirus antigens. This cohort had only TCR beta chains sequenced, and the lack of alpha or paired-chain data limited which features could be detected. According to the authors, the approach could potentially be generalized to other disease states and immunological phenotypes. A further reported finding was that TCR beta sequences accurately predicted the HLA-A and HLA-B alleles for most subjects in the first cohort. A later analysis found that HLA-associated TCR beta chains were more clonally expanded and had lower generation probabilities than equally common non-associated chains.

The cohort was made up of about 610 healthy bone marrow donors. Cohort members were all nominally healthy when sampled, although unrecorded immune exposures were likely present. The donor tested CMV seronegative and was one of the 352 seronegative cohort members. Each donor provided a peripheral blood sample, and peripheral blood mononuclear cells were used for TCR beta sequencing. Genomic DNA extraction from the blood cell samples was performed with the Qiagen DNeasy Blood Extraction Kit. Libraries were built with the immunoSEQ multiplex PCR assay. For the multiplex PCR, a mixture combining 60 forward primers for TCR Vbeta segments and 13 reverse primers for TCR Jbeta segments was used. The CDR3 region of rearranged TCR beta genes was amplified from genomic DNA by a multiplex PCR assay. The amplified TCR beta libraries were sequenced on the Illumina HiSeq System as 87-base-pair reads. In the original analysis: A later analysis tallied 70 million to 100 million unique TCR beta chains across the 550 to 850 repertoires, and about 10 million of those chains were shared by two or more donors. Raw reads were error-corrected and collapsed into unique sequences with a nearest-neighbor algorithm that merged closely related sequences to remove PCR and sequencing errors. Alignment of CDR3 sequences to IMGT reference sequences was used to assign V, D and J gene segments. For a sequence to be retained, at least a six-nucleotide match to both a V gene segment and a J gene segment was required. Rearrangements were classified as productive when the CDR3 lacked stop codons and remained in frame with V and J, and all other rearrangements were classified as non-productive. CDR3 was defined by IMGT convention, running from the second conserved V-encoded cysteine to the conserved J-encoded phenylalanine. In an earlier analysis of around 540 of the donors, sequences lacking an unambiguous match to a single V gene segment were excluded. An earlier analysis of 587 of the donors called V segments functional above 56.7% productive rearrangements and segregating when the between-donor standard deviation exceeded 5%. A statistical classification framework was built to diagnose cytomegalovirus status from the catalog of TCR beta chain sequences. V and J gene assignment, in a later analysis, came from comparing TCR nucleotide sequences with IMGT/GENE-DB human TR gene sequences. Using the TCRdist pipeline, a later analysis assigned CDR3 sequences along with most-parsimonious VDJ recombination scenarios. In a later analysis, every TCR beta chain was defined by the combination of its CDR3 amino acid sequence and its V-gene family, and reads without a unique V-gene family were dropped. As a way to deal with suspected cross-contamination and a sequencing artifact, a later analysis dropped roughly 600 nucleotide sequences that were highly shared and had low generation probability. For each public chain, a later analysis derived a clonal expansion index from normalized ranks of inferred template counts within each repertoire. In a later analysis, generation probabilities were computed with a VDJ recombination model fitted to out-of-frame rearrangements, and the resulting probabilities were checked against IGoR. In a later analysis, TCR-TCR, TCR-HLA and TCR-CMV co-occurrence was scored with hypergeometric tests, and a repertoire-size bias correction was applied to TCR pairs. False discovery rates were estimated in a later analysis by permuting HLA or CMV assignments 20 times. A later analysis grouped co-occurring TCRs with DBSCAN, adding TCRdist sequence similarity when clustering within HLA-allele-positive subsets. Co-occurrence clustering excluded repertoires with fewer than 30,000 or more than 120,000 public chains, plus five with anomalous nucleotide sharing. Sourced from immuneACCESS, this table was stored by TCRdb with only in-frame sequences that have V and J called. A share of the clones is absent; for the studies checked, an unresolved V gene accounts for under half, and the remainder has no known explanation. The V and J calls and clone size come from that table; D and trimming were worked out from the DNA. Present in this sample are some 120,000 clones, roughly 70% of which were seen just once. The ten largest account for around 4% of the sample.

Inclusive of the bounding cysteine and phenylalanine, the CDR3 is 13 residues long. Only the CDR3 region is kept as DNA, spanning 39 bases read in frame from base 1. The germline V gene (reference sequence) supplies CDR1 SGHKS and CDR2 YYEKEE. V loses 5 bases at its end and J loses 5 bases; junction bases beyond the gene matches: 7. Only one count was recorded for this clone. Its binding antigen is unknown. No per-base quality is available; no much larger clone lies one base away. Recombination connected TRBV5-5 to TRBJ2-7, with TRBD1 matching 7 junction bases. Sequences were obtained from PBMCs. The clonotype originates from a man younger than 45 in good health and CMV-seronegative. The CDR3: CASRRQGEHEQYF. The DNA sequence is TGTGCCAGCAGACGACAGGGTGAACACGAGCAGTACTTC. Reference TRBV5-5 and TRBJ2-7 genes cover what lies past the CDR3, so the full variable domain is DAGVTQSPTHLIKTRGQQVTLRCSPISGHKSVSWYQQVLGQGPQFIFQYYEKEERGRGNFPDRFSARQFPNYSSELNVNALLLGDSALYLCASRRQGEHEQYFGPGTRLTVT.